The 27 T cell receptor beta chains in this list originate from one sample, sequenced in a study of shared clonotypes between healthy human individuals. Using immunoSEQ multiplex PCR, the repertoire was profiled, and TCRdb retains in-frame clones only, with some absent. Among a few million clones listed, 93% were seen once. In the naive CD8 group, cells lacked CD45RO and were positively selected for CCR7, so terminally differentiated effector memory CD45RA+ cells were left out. Input material: naive CD8+ T cells from PBMCs. The source is a man aged 18-30 years in good health. Some clones in this sample may be carry-over from other donors' samples.

V and J are TRBV6-4 and TRBJ2-1, with D possibly TRBD2 on 5 matching bases. There are 13 residues in the CDR3. The germline V gene has CDR1 MRHNA and CDR2 SNTAGT. V lost 4 bases and J lost 5, with 9 bases in between. The CDR3 DNA sequence: TGTGCCAGCAGTGTCACTAGTCACAATGAGCAGTTCTTC. Amino acids: CASSVTSHNEQFF.

The chain recombines TRBV7-9 with TRBJ2-2; a possible D gene is TRBD1 (5 bases). V lost 2 bases and J lost 2, with 15 bases in between. CDR1 is SEHNR, CDR2 FQNEAQ, per germline (reference sequence). The CDR3 spans 17 residues. The CDR3 DNA reads TGTGCCAGCAGCTTACCCGGTGGGGCCCCCAACACCGGGGAGCTGTTTTTT. Its translation is CASSLPGGAPNTGELFF.

The V call is TRBV27, the J call TRBJ1-1, with 9 nucleotides matching TRBD1. Germline-derived CDR1 and CDR2 are MNHEY and SMNVEV (reference sequence). This CDR3 is 16 amino acids long. The junction had 7 bases not matched to a gene; V was cut back by 0 bases and J by 5 bases. CDR3 sequence reads: CASSLSHGTGFTEAFF. For the CDR3, the DNA is TGTGCCAGCAGTTTATCGCATGGGACAGGGTTTACTGAAGCTTTCTTT.

The rearrangement uses TRBV4-3 and TRBJ2-5, with D tentatively TRBD2 (5 bases). Germline V lookup: CDR1 LGHNA, CDR2 YSLEER. Trimming cost V 4 bases and J 5 bases, with 11 bases left between them. The CDR3 length is 13 residues. The CDR3: CASSRTSTETQYF. In DNA, the CDR3 is TGCGCCAGCAGCCGTACTAGTACGGAGACCCAGTACTTC.

This chain uses TRBV14 with TRBJ2-3; D not resolved. Deletions cut 4 bases from V and 3 bases from J, with 8 bases between. Germline-derived CDR1 and CDR2 are SGHDN and FVKESK. This CDR3 is 13 amino acids long. CDR3: CASSPLRTDTQYF. CDR3 coding DNA: TGTGCCAGCAGCCCCTTGCGTACAGATACGCAGTATTTT.

The gene calls are TRBV29-1 and TRBJ2-2, with 9 nucleotides matching TRBD1. Germline V gene lookup returns CDR1 SQVTM and CDR2 ANQGSEA. J gave up 3 bases and V 7 bases, and 9 bases lay outside the gene matches. The CDR3 runs to 15 residues. CDR3 sequence: CSAGARDRDTGELFF. DNA of the CDR3: TGCAGCGCCGGAGCCCGGGACAGGGACACCGGGGAGCTGTTTTTT.

This clone was detected once. This chain links TRBV7-9 with TRBJ1-4; D is uncertain. Per the germline V gene, CDR1 is SEHNR and CDR2 is FQNEAQ (reference sequence). The V and J ends lost 1 base and 2 bases respectively, with 11 bases between them. The CDR3 spans 16 residues. This chain's CDR3 is CASSLEGARTNEKLFF. The CDR3 nucleotides read TGTGCCAGCAGCTTAGAGGGAGCCCGCACTAATGAAAAACTGTTTTTT.

V usage is TRBV28 and J usage is TRBJ2-3; D is perhaps TRBD2 (6 bases). CDR1 and CDR2 (germline): MDHEN, SYDVKM. CDR3 length: 15 residues. Deletions cut 1 base from V and 1 base from J, with 9 bases between. CDR3 bases: TGTGCCAGCAGTTTATATAGCGGAGGCACAGATACGCAGTATTTT. Its translation is CASSLYSGGTDTQYF.

The rearrangement uses TRBV5-1 and TRBJ2-3; D uncertain. V dropped 0 bases and J dropped 4 bases, with 21 bases sitting between them. In germline, CDR1 is SGHRS, CDR2 YFSETQ. The CDR3 has 18 residues. The CDR3 DNA reads TGCGCCAGCAGCTTGGCAAACCACCGGGTCCCCGAGGCAGATACGCAGTATTTT. Translation: CASSLANHRVPEADTQYF.

Worth noting for this clone: This same CDR3 is encoded by further DNA sequences in the sample. The chain employs TRBV27 and TRBJ2-1; the D is unclear. Looked up from germline, CDR1 is MNHEY and CDR2 is SMNVEV (reference sequence). The length of the CDR3 is 14 residues. The V gene lost 2 bases and the J gene lost 4 bases, with 9 bases spanning the gap. This CDR3 is CASSLRGSYNEQFF. CDR3 bases: TGTGCCAGCAGTTTAAGAGGCAGTTACAATGAGCAGTTCTTC.

The chain joins TRBV27 to TRBJ2-7; a weak D match, TRBD1 (5 bases). From germline, CDR1 is MNHEY and CDR2 SMNVEV (reference sequence). This CDR3 has 16 residues. V dropped 0 bases and J dropped 5 bases, with 17 bases sitting between them. DNA for the CDR3: TGTGCCAGCAGTTTATCGCCAGGGTCCTACGTTAACGAGCAGTACTTC. Translation: CASSLSPGSYVNEQYF.

V usage is TRBV4-3 and J usage is TRBJ2-7, with TRBD2 as a possible D gene (6 bases). CDR1 is LGHNA, CDR2 YSLEER, per germline. This CDR3 is built from 18 residues. The germline V and J ends were trimmed by 0 bases and 6 bases, with 24 bases remaining between them. CDR3 DNA sequence: TGCGCCAGCAGCCAAGATGTCCGGAAGTTGGGAGGCCCCATCGAGCAGTACTTC. It codes for CASSQDVRKLGGPIEQYF.

The CDR3 region is CASSAGSDSREAFF. The CDR3 bases are TGTGCCAGCAGCGCGGGTAGCGACAGCCGTGAAGCTTTCTTT. V usage is TRBV9 and J usage is TRBJ1-1; tentatively, D is TRBD1 (5 bases). Trimming removed 3 bases from V and 7 bases from J, with 16 bases in between. The CDR3 is 14 residues long. The V gene's germline CDR1 is SGDLS and CDR2 YYNGEE.

The genes are TRBV10-3 and TRBJ1-3; D may be TRBD1 (6 bases). Between the trimmed V and J ends, which lost 2 bases and 4 bases, there was a span of 12 bases. This CDR3 comprises 15 residues. The germline V gene encodes CDR1 ENHRY and CDR2 SYGVKD. CDR3 bases: TGTGCCATCAGTGAGGTTCAGGGGAGCGGAAACACCATATATTTT. This sequence encodes CAISEVQGSGNTIYF.

The J gene is TRBJ2-7, the V gene TRBV30; no definite D call. V was cut by 1 base and J by 3 bases, with 13 bases left in between. The germline CDR1 and CDR2 sequences are GTSNPN and SVGIG (reference sequence). The CDR3 loop spans 14 amino acids. The CDR3 DNA is TGTGCCTGGAGTGGGGTAGCCGTGGGCTACGAGCAGTACTTC. As protein: CAWSGVAVGYEQYF.

The V and J genes are TRBV19 and TRBJ2-1; D is possibly TRBD1 (6 bases). The CDR3 has 15 amino acids. CDR1 LNHDA and CDR2 SQIVND come from the germline V gene (reference sequence). V dropped 5 bases and J dropped 3 bases, with 14 bases sitting between them. The CDR3 region is CASSPHLQGYNEQFF. DNA for the CDR3: TGTGCCAGTAGTCCCCACCTACAGGGCTACAATGAGCAGTTCTTC.

This sequence joins TRBV19 and TRBJ1-1, with D maybe TRBD1 (5 bases). The CDR3 runs to 16 residues. In germline, CDR1 is LNHDA, CDR2 SQIVND (reference sequence). With 7 bases removed from V and 0 bases from J, the gap between germline ends came to 18 bases. DNA of the CDR3: TGTGCCAGTACGAACTGGGGCGGGGGACTGAACACTGAAGCTTTCTTT. Translating it yields CASTNWGGGLNTEAFF.

The V and J genes are TRBV7-8 and TRBJ1-4; a weak D match, TRBD1 (6 bases). Germline V gene lookup returns CDR1 SGHVS and CDR2 FQNEAQ. This CDR3 region has 17 residues. V was trimmed by 0 bases and J by 3 bases, leaving 14 bases between them. The CDR3 DNA follows: TGTGCCAGCAGCTTAGCCTCAGACAGGCGGGCTAATGAAAAACTGTTTTTT. This encodes CASSLASDRRANEKLFF. The full variable domain, with the rest looked up from reference TRBV7-8 and TRBJ1-4, is GAGVSQSPRYKVAKRGQDVALRCDPISGHVSLFWYQQALGQGPEFLTYFQNEAQLDKSGLPSDRFFAERPEGSVSTLKIQRTQQEDSAVYLCASSLASDRRANEKLFFGSGTQLSVL.

The V call is TRBV7-3, the J call TRBJ2-1; D remains unclear. In germline, CDR1 is SGHTA, CDR2 FQGTGA. The CDR3 totals 16 residues. Trimming shortened V by 0 bases and J by 3 bases, and 12 bases separated the two germline ends. The CDR3 protein is CASSLTVGGYYNEQFF. DNA of the CDR3: TGTGCCAGCAGCTTAACGGTCGGTGGGTACTACAATGAGCAGTTCTTC.

The chain links TRBV4-1 to TRBJ2-7; D assignment may be TRBD1 or TRBD2 (5 bases each). The CDR3 is 15 amino acids. Germline loops: CDR1 MGHRA, CDR2 YSYEKL. Trimming took 1 base from V and 2 from J, leaving 12 bases between them. The CDR3 DNA sequence: TGCGCCAGCAGCCAAGGACCGGGGCCTACCTACGAGCAGTACTTC. It yields the protein CASSQGPGPTYEQYF.

Remarks on this clone: The same CDR3 also results from other DNA sequences found in this sample. V and J are TRBV27 and TRBJ2-7; 9 bases map to TRBD1. CDR3 size: 15 residues. After removal of 2 bases from V and 1 base from J, the junction contained 3 bases not matched to a gene. Per germline, CDR1 MNHEY and CDR2 SMNVEV (reference sequence). The CDR3 DNA reads as TGTGCCAGCAGTTTACTGGGACAGGGTTCCTACGAGCAGTACTTC. This codes for CASSLLGQGSYEQYF.

The chain couples TRBV6-1 to TRBJ2-7; D might be TRBD1 (6 bases). V lost 2 bases to trimming and J lost 0 bases, with 14 bases between them. Germline CDR1 and CDR2: MNHNS and SASEGT. The CDR3 is 16 amino acids. CDR3 amino acids: CASSEIQGKVSYEQYF. The DNA of the CDR3 is TGTGCCAGCAGTGAAATACAGGGAAAAGTCTCCTACGAGCAGTACTTC.

In this sample, this clone turned up a few times. J is TRBJ1-1 and V is TRBV14, with D unresolved. Germline CDR1 reads SGHDN; CDR2 reads FVKESK. The CDR3 is 13 amino acids. Between the trimmed V and J ends, which lost 3 bases and 8 bases, there was a span of 13 bases. This CDR3 reads CASSQFRLREAFF. The CDR3 DNA reads as TGTGCCAGCAGCCAGTTCAGGCTGCGGGAAGCTTTCTTT.

The V gene is TRBV9, the J gene TRBJ2-7; D uncertain. Trimming removed 4 bases at V and 5 bases at J, with 16 bases between. Germline V CDR1 and CDR2: SGDLS, YYNGEE. This CDR3 is 14 amino acids long. The CDR3 DNA is TGTGCCAGCAGCCCTTCCTCCCAAGCGAACGAGCAGTACTTC. This translates into CASSPSSQANEQYF.

The chain combines TRBV10-2 with TRBJ1-2, with 12 bases matching TRBD1. Germline CDR1 WSHSY, CDR2 SAAADI. The CDR3 covers 18 residues. V shed 5 bases and J 3 bases; nucleotides not matched to a gene: 13. This CDR3 reads CASSPILGQGATDYGYTF. The CDR3 DNA reads as TGCGCCAGCAGTCCTATTCTGGGACAGGGGGCAACGGACTATGGCTACACCTTC.

The V call is TRBV4-1, the J call TRBJ2-4; maybe TRBD2 (5 bases). The CDR3 runs 11 residues. Deletions cut 4 bases from V and 14 bases from J, with 12 bases between. Germline assignment: CDR1 MGHRA and CDR2 YSYEKL. Here the CDR3 reads CASSRGILKYF. CDR3 in DNA: TGCGCCAGCAGCCGAGGGATCCTTAAGTACTTC.

This sequence joins TRBV2 and TRBJ2-1; a possible D gene is TRBD2 (5 bases). The V end lost 0 bases, the J end lost 4 bases, and 13 bases lay between the germline ends. Looked up from germline, CDR1 is SNHLY and CDR2 is FYNNEI. CDR3 size: 16 residues. The CDR3 is CASSEAGLNYYNEQFF. DNA of the CDR3: TGTGCCAGCAGTGAAGCCGGACTGAACTATTACAATGAGCAGTTCTTC.